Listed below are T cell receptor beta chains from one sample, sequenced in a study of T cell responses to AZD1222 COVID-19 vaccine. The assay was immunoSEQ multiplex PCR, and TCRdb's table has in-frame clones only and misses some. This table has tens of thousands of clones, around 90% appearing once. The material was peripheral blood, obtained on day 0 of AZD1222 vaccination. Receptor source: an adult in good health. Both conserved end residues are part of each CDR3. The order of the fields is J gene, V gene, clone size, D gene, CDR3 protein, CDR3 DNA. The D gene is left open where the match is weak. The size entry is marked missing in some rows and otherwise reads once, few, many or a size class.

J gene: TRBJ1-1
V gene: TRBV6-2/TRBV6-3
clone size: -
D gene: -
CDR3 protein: CASSLSGREEF
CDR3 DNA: TGTGCCAGCAGTTTGTCCGGGAGGGAGGAGTTT

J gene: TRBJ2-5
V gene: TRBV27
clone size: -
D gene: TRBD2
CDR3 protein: CASSRGGGGLQETQYF
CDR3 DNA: TGTGCCAGCAGTCGGGGGGGTGGGGGGCTCCAAGAGACCCAGTACTTC

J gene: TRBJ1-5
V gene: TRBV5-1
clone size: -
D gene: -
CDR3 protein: CASSLGYEGQPQHF
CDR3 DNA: TGCGCCAGCAGCTTGGGGTACGAAGGTCAGCCCCAGCATTTT

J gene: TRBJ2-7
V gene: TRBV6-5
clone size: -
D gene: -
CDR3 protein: CASSYSAGRDGYEQYF
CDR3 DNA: TGTGCCAGCAGTTACTCTGCCGGCAGGGACGGCTACGAGCAGTACTTC

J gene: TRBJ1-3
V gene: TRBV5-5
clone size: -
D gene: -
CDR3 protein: CASSSSGRPSGNTIYF
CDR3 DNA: TGTGCCAGCAGCTCCTCCGGGAGACCCTCTGGAAACACCATATATTTT

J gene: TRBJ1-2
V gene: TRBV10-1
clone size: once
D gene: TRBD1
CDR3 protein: CASSGAGGVGYTF
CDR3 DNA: TGCGCCAGCAGTGGGGCAGGGGGCGTCGGCTACACCTTC

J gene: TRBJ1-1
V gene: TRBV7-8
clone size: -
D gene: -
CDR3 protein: CASTYEAPMNTEAFF
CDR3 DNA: TGTGCCAGCACGTACGAGGCACCGATGAACACTGAAGCTTTCTTT

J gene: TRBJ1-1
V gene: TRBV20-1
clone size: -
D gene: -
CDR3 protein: CSASGPEIMNTEAFF
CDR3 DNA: TGCAGTGCTAGTGGCCCCGAGATAATGAACACTGAAGCTTTCTTT

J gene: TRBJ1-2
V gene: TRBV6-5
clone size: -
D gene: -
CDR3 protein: CASRDRIYGYTF
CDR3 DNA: TGTGCCAGCAGGGACCGAATCTATGGCTACACCTTC

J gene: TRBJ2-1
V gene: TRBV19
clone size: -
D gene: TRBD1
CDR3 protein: CASSLQGAYNEQFF
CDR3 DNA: TGTGCCAGTAGCCTTCAGGGGGCCTACAATGAGCAGTTCTTC

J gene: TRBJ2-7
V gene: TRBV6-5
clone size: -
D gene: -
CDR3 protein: CASMEGSGEQYF
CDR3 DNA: TGTGCCAGCATGGAGGGCTCGGGCGAGCAGTACTTC

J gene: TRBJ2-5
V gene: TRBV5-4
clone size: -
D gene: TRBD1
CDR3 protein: CASSPGGQETQYF
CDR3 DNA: TGTGCCAGCAGCCCAGGGGGCCAAGAGACCCAGTACTTC

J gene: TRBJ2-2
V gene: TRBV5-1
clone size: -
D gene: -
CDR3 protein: CASSWGVDRTTGELFF
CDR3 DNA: TGCGCCAGCAGCTGGGGGGTGGACAGGACCACCGGGGAGCTGTTTTTT

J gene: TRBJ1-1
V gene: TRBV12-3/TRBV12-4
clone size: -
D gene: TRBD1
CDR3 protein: CASRQGARPEAFF
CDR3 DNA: TGTGCCAGCAGACAGGGGGCGCGACCTGAAGCTTTCTTT

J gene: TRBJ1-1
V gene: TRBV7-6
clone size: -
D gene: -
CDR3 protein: CASSPFGQMNTEAFF
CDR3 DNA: TGTGCCAGCAGCCCCTTCGGACAGATGAACACTGAAGCTTTCTTT

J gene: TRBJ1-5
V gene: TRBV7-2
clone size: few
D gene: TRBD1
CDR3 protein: CASSIGQGSNQPQHF
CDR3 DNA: TGTGCCAGCAGCATAGGACAGGGTAGCAATCAGCCCCAGCATTTT

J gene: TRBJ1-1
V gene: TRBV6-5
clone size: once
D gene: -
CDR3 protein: CASRKEGYTEAFF
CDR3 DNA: TGTGCCAGCAGAAAGGAGGGGTACACTGAAGCTTTCTTT

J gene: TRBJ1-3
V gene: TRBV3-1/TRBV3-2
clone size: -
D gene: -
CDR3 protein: CASSRGRISGNTIYF
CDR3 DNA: TGTGCCAGCAGCCGAGGACGGATCTCTGGAAACACCATATATTTT

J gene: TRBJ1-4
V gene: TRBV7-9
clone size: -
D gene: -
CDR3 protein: CASSLPAFNEKLFF
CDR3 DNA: TGTGCCAGCAGCTTACCAGCGTTTAATGAAAAACTGTTTTTT

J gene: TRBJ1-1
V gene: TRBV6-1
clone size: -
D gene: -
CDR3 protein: CASSEDPNTEAFF
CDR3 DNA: TGTGCCAGCAGTGAGGACCCGAACACTGAAGCTTTCTTT

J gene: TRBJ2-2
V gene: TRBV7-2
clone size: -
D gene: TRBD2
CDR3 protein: CASSEVGLAFGGELFF
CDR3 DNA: TGTGCCAGCAGCGAAGTGGGACTAGCATTTGGCGGGGAGCTGTTTTTT

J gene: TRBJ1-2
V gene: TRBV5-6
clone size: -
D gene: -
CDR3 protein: CASSLGGNSYGYTF
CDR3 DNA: TGTGCCAGCAGCTTGGGCGGGAACAGCTATGGCTACACCTTC

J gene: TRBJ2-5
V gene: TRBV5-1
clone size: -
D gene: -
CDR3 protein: CASSFTVTLQETQYF
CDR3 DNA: TGCGCCAGCAGCTTCACAGTTACCCTCCAAGAGACCCAGTACTTC

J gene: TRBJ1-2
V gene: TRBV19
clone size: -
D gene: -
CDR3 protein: CASSDRGAYGYTF
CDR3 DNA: TGTGCCAGTAGTGACCGCGGGGCCTATGGCTACACCTTC

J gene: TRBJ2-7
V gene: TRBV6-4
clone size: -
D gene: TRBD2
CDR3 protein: CATTRGAPYYEQYF
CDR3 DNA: TGTGCCACCACGCGGGGGGCTCCCTACTACGAGCAGTACTTC

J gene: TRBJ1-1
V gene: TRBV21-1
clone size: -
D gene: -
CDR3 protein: CASSKVGGRAWNTEAFF
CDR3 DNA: TGTGCCAGCAGCAAAGTCGGGGGTAGGGCATGGAACACTGAAGCTTTCTTT

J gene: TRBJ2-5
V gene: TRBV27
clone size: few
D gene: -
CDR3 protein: CASSLSWGGGETQYF
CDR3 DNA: TGTGCCAGCAGTCTCAGTTGGGGGGGCGGAGAGACCCAGTACTTC

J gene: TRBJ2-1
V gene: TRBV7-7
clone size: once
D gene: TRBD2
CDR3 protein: CASSTSSGGGDEQFF
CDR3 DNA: TGTGCCAGCAGCACCTCTAGCGGGGGTGGGGATGAGCAGTTCTTC

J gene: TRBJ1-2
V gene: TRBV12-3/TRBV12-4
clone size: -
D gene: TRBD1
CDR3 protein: CASSKDRDNGTF
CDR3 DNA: TGTGCCAGCAGCAAGGACAGGGATAATGGAACCTTC

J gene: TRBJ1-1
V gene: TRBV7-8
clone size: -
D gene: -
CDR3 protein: CASSTQMNTEAFF
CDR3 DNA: TGTGCCAGCAGCACACAAATGAACACTGAAGCTTTCTTT

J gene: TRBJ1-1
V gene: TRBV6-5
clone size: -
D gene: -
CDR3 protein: CASQENTEAFF
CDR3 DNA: TGTGCCAGTCAGGAGAACACTGAAGCTTTCTTT

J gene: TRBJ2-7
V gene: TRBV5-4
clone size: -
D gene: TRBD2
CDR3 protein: CASSLEASGGPYEQYF
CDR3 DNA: TGTGCCAGCAGCTTGGAGGCTAGCGGGGGACCCTACGAGCAGTACTTC

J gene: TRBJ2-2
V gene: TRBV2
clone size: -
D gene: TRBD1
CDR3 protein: CASIGTGQRGGELFF
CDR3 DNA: TGTGCCAGCATTGGGACAGGTCAAAGAGGCGGGGAGCTGTTTTTT

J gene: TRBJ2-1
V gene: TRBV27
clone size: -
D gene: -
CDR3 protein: CASWGQPYNEQFF
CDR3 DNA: TGTGCCAGCTGGGGGCAGCCATACAATGAGCAGTTCTTC

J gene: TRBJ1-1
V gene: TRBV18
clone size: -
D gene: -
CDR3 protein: CASSPPGSAAFF
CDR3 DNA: TGTGCCAGCTCACCACCGGGCAGCGCGGCTTTCTTT

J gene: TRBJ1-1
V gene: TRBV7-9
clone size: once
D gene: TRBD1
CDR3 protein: CASSYSGDRVRDTEAFF
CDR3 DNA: TGTGCCAGCAGCTACTCCGGGGACAGGGTAAGAGACACTGAAGCTTTCTTT

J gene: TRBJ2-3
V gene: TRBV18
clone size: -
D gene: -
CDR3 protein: CASSQRTTRGDTQYF
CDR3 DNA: TGTGCCAGCTCACAACGGACGACAAGGGGAGATACGCAGTATTTT

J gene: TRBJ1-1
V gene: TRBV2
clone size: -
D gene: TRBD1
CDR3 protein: CASRPDRVNTEAFF
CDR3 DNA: TGTGCCAGCAGACCCGACAGGGTGAACACTGAAGCTTTCTTT

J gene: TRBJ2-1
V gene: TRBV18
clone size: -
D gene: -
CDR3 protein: CASSPISYNEQFF
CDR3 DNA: TGTGCCAGCTCACCAATCTCCTACAATGAGCAGTTCTTC

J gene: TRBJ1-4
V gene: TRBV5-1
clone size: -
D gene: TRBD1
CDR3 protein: CASSPGTVEKLFF
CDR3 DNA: TGCGCCAGCAGCCCAGGGACAGTTGAAAAACTGTTTTTT

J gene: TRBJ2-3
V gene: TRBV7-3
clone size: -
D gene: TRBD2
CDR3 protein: CASSSTSGGTDTQYF
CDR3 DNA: TGTGCCAGCAGCTCCACTAGCGGGGGCACAGATACGCAGTATTTT

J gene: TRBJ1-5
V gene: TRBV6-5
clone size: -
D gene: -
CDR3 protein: CASSPSSSNQPQHF
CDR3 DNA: TGTGCCAGCAGTCCTAGCAGTAGCAATCAGCCCCAGCATTTT

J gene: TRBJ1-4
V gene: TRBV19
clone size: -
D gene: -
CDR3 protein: CASKKGTNEKLFF
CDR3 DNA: TGTGCCAGTAAAAAAGGGACTAATGAAAAACTGTTTTTT

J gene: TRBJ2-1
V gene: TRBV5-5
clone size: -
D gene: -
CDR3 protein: CASSSQANNEQFF
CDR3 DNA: TGTGCCAGCAGCTCCCAGGCCAACAATGAGCAGTTCTTC

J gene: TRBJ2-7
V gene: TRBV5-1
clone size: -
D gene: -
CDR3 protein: CASSLRHFSYEQYF
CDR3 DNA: TGCGCCAGCAGCCTGCGACACTTCTCCTACGAGCAGTACTTC

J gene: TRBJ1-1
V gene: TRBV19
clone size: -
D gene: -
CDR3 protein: CASSIPGAGATEAFF
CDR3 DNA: TGTGCCAGTAGTATCCCGGGAGCCGGGGCCACTGAAGCTTTCTTT

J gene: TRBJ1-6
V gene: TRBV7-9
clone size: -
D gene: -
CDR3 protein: CASSKGGHYSPLHF
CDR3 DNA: TGTGCCAGCAGCAAAGGGGGTCACTACTCACCCCTCCACTTT

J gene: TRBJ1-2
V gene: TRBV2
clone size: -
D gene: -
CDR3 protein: CASKRVDYGYTF
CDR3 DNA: TGTGCCAGCAAACGAGTGGACTATGGCTACACCTTC

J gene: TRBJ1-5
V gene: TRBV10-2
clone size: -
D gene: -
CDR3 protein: CASSLQGGQPQHF
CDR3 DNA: TGCGCCAGCAGTCTGCAGGGAGGCCAGCCCCAGCATTTT

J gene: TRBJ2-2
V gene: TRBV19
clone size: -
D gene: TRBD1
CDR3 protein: CASSQRTGPGELFF
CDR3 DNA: TGTGCCAGTAGTCAACGGACAGGGCCCGGGGAGCTGTTTTTT

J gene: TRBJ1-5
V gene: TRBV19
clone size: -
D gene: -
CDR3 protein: CASSLGLSNQPQHF
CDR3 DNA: TGTGCCAGTAGTCTAGGACTTAGCAATCAGCCCCAGCATTTT

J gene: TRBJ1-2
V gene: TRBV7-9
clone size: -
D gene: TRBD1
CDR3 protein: CASSSYGQGNYGYTF
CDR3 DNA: TGTGCCAGCAGCTCCTATGGACAGGGGAACTATGGCTACACCTTC

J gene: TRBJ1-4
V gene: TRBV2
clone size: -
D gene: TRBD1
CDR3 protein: CASRTGRREKLFF
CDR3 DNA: TGTGCCAGCAGGACAGGGCGGCGAGAAAAACTGTTTTTT

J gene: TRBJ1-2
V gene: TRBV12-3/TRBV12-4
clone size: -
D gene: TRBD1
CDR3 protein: CANGQGNYGYTF
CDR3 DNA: TGTGCCAACGGACAGGGCAACTATGGCTACACCTTC

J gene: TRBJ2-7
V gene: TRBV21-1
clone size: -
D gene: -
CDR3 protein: CASRKINKTAYEQYF
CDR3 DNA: TGTGCCAGCAGAAAAATAAACAAAACCGCGTACGAGCAGTACTTC